The clone carrying this T cell receptor beta chain has more than one count but fewer than ten. The antigen is undetermined. The junction had 1 base not matched to a gene; V was cut back by 2 bases and J by 3 bases. Germline V gene lookup returns CDR1 SGHKS and CDR2 YYEKEE (reference sequence). This CDR3 is 15 amino acids long. This entry belongs to a study of CD8+ T cells in alopecia areata. Study at large: Each day, treated patients took oral tofacitinib twice, at 5 to 10 mg per dose.

Overall study results and limits: Relative to normal scalp, lesional scalp, especially alopecia totalis/universalis, showed higher clonality. When scalp samples are sequenced, resident alphabeta T cells of normal skin are also captured.

Obtained from alopecia areata patients were lesional scalp punch biopsies along with peripheral blood. As the sequencing template, cDNA was produced by extracting RNA and reverse transcribing it. TCRdb keeps only in-frame clones here, not all; method: immunoSEQ multiplex PCR. The sample records around 200,000 clones, around 63% being singletons. The chain carries TRBV5-5 and TRBJ2-1; 11 bases agree with TRBD2. Sample: CD4+ T cells sorted from blood, taken at week 0. This receptor was taken from a human donor with alopecia areata. CDR3 sequence reads: CASSFGLAGYNEQFF. The DNA of the CDR3 is TGTGCCAGCAGCTTTGGACTAGCGGGCTACAATGAGCAGTTCTTC.